The source of this T cell receptor beta chain is a study of post-analysis software for immune sequencing data. Study results and caveats: TRBV segments more frequent in patients than in controls numbered five and included TRBV5-6, TRBV5-1 and TRBV20-1.

This CDR3 is built from 15 residues. Germline lookup yields CDR1 SEHNR and CDR2 FQNEAQ (reference sequence). The trim removed 1 base at V and 0 bases at J, leaving 3 bases unmatched. Unique molecular identifiers were present in the TCR beta cDNA libraries. TCRdb re-analysed the PCR reads in MiXCR, keeping a single row per CDR3 protein. The top ten hold about 12% of the sample, which has 450,000 or so distinct CDR3 sequences, under 55% seen once. About this clonotype: Its antigen is as yet unknown.

Sequences were obtained from blood. This sequence was found in a girl under 18 with multiple sclerosis. The rearrangement uses TRBV7-9 and TRBJ2-7, with 7 positions matching TRBD2. The CDR3 protein is CASSLGAGVSYEQYF. The CDR3 DNA is TGTGCCAGCAGCTTAGGCGCGGGAGTCTCCTACGAGCAGTACTTC. Full variable domain (rest looked up from reference TRBV7-9 and TRBJ2-7): DTGVSQNPRHKITKRGQNVTFRCDPISEHNRLYWYRQTLGQGPEFLTYFQNEAQLEKSRLLSDRFSAERPKGSFSTLEIQRTEQGDSAMYLCASSLGAGVSYEQYFGPGTRLTVT.